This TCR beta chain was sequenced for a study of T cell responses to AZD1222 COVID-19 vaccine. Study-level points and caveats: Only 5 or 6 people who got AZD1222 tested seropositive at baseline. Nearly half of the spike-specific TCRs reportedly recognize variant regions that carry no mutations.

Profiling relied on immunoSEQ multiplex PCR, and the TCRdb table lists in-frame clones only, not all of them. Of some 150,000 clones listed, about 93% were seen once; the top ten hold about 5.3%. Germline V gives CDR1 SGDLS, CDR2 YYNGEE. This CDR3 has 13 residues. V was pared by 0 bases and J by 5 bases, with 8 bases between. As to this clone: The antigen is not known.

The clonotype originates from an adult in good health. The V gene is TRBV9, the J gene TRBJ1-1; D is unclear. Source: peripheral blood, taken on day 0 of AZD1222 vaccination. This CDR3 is CASSVELGTEAFF. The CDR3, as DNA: TGTGCCAGCAGCGTAGAGCTGGGGACTGAAGCTTTCTTT.